This T cell receptor (beta chain) was observed in a study of beta chain features in type 1 diabetes. Study-wide context: Regarding age, gender and cell yields, patients proved similar to healthy donors.

Notes on the study in general: Here, the possible influence of HLA type (on TCRB rearrangement) remained unresolved. Shortening that was moderate but significant affected the TCRB CDR3s of Type 1 diabetes patients in all four CD4+ subsets.

A CD45RO/CCR7/CD25/CD127/CD95/CD27 panel sorted naive, central memory, regulatory and stem cell-like memory CD4+ cells. Since all of the isolated RNA was reverse transcribed, expressed TCRB transcripts were what got sequenced. Approximately 3.6 million reads per sample on average were obtained from naive, central memory and regulatory T cell samples. The protocol was immunoSEQ multiplex PCR, while the TCRdb copy is restricted to in-frame clones and leaves out a portion. The table includes 500,000 to 650,000 clones, 12% detected once. Notes on this clone: Antigen specificity is unknown.

V was pared by 0 bases and J by 4 bases, with 4 bases between. The V gene's germline CDR1 is LGHNA and CDR2 YSLEER. The CDR3 runs to 14 residues. The sequenced material came from naive CD4+ T cells from blood. J is TRBJ2-6 and V is TRBV4-3; D gene unclear. The clonotype was recovered from a man aged 30 to 45 with type 1 diabetes. The CDR3 region is CASSQEGGANVLTF. Here the CDR3 DNA reads TGCGCCAGCAGCCAAGAAGGCGGGGCCAACGTCCTGACTTTC.